This T cell receptor beta chain was recovered during a study of T cell responses to AZD1222 COVID-19 vaccine. Whole-study results and caveats: Baseline testing showed seropositivity in only six AZD1222 recipients. Scientists sampled the repertoires only once the peak T cell response had passed. Vaccine-associated CD4 TCRs spanned spike, dominant at 160-218 and 743-854. Two AZD1222 doses significantly raised spike-specific TCR breadth and depth over controls.

The protocol was immunoSEQ multiplex PCR, while the TCRdb copy is restricted to in-frame clones and leaves out a portion. The sample has approximately 52,000 clones, roughly 87% seen once. A single count supports this clone. Its antigen is unknown. Germline values: CDR1 SGHRS, CDR2 YFSETQ. This CDR3 region has 14 residues. V lost 1 base to trimming and J lost 7 bases, with 14 bases between them. This TCR came from an adult who received the AZD1222 COVID-19 vaccine. Sequenced here: peripheral blood, sampled 28 days after the second AZD1222 dose. The rearrangement uses TRBV5-1 and TRBJ1-2; D call uncertain. The CDR3 sequence is CASSLQSVLGGYTF. CDR3 sequence (DNA): TGCGCCAGCAGCTTGCAGTCCGTTTTGGGTGGCTACACCTTC.